A selection of T cell receptor beta chains follows, all from one sample in a study of molecular identifiers for immune sequencing clone quantification. Each CDR3 protein is one row after TCRdb ran MiXCR on the PCR reads. Seen here are roughly 93,000 distinct CDR3 sequences, under 20% observed once, and the top ten hold around 0.8%. The sample taken for sequencing was naive CD8+ T cells from blood, with Jurkat cell RNA spiked in. Receptors originate from a human donor in good health. Some libraries in this study had Jurkat cell RNA spiked in. Each CDR3 is given with its conserved first and last residue. The order of the fields is clone size, D gene, J gene, V gene, CDR3 DNA, CDR3 protein. A D gene is named only where the DNA matches it firmly. Clone size is shown for a subset of rows, as once, few, many or a class of expanded clone.

>many|-|TRBJ1-5|TRBV7-9
TGTGCCAGCAGCTTACAGGGTGGTAGCAATCAGCCCCAGCATTTT
CASSLQGGSNQPQHF
>-|TRBD2|TRBJ2-7|TRBV27
TGTGCCAGCAGTCCCTACTACAGCGGGGGTTTCTACGAGCAGTACTTC
CASSPYYSGGFYEQYF
>many|-|TRBJ2-3|TRBV9
TGTGCCAGCAGCGTAGGGTCAGACACAGATACGCAGTATTTT
CASSVGSDTDTQYF
>many|-|TRBJ2-5|TRBV9
TGTGCCAGCAGCGTAGACGGCAGCCAAGAGACCCAGTACTTC
CASSVDGSQETQYF
>medium-sized|-|TRBJ2-6|TRBV29-1
TGCAGCGTTGAATACAGGGAAAATAGCTCTGGGGCCAACGTCCTGACTTTC
CSVEYRENSSGANVLTF
>many|-|TRBJ1-4|TRBV4-1
TGCGCCAGCAGCCAAGGGCATCTAATTGAAAAACTGTTTTTT
CASSQGHLIEKLFF
>many|-|TRBJ2-1|TRBV12-3/TRBV12-4
TGTGCCAGCGGGAAGTCCTACAATGAGCAGTTCTTC
CASGKSYNEQFF
>-|TRBD2|TRBJ2-7|TRBV5-4
TGTGCCAGCAGCCATAGCGGGAGCACCCACGAGCAGTACTTC
CASSHSGSTHEQYF
>many|-|TRBJ2-7|TRBV4-3
TGCGCCAGCAGCCAAGGGACTACGGGGACCTACGAGCAGTACTTC
CASSQGTTGTYEQYF
>many|TRBD1|TRBJ1-1|TRBV9
TGTGCCAGCAGCCCAAGACAGGGCCCTACTGAAGCTTTCTTT
CASSPRQGPTEAFF
>many|-|TRBJ1-1|TRBV20-1
TGCAGTGCTAGATTTTCGGGGTGGCTTGGGAACACTGAAGCTTTCTTT
CSARFSGWLGNTEAFF
>many|TRBD1|TRBJ2-3|TRBV7-6
TGTGCCAGCAGCTTACAGGGGGCCCCAGATACGCAGTATTTT
CASSLQGAPDTQYF
>many|-|TRBJ2-7|TRBV2
TGTGCCAGCAGTGAACCTGGGGACGACCTAACCTACGAGCAGTACTTC
CASSEPGDDLTYEQYF
>few|-|TRBJ2-1|TRBV20-1
TGCAGTGCATATCCGGGACCGGGAATCTACAATGAGCAGTTCTTC
CSAYPGPGIYNEQFF
>-|-|TRBJ2-7|TRBV27
TGTGCCAGCAGTTTATCTGATACTATTAACGAGCAGTACTTC
CASSLSDTINEQYF
>many|-|TRBJ1-1|TRBV24-1
TGTGCCACCACGGCAGGATGGAGCACTGAAGCTTTCTTT
CATTAGWSTEAFF
>many|TRBD1|TRBJ2-3|TRBV7-2
TGTGCCAGCAGCCCGCGGACAGGGTACGCAGATACGCAGTATTTT
CASSPRTGYADTQYF
>many|-|TRBJ2-2|TRBV24-1
TGTGCCACCAGTGAACGAGACAGTTCCGCGAACACCGGGGAGCTGTTTTTT
CATSERDSSANTGELFF
>many|-|TRBJ2-7|TRBV24-1
TGTGCCACCAGGGGGGGAGCCTCCTACGAGCAGTACTTC
CATRGGASYEQYF
>-|TRBD1|TRBJ2-2|TRBV11-3
TGTGCCAGCAGTCGCTGGGGACAGGGGGGCACCGGGGAGCTGTTTTTT
CASSRWGQGGTGELFF
>-|TRBD1|TRBJ2-1|TRBV27
TGTGCCAGCAGTGTTAAGGCAGGGGGCCGCTACAATGAGCAGTTCTTC
CASSVKAGGRYNEQFF
>-|-|TRBJ2-1|TRBV4-3
TGCGCCAGCAGCCAAGACAGGGCTAAATACAATGAGCAGTTCTTC
CASSQDRAKYNEQFF
>many|-|TRBJ1-4|TRBV5-6
TGTGCCAGCAACTCATACGGCGGGTACGGAACTAATGAAAAACTGTTTTTT
CASNSYGGYGTNEKLFF
>many|TRBD2|TRBJ2-3|TRBV7-6
TGTGCCAGCAGCTTAGCGGGCGGGGGGGCCAGCGATACGCAGTATTTT
CASSLAGGGASDTQYF
>many|-|TRBJ2-4|TRBV7-6
TGTGCCAGCAGCTTATGGGGGGGCGGCGGAAACATTCAGTACTTC
CASSLWGGGGNIQYF